Presented here are 30 T cell receptor beta chains from one specimen sequenced in a study of blood T cell repertoires in COVID-19. Sequencing was performed with immunoSEQ multiplex PCR; in TCRdb, only in-frame clones are kept and a portion is missing. The table shows 300,000 to 450,000 clones, with around 90% occurring only once. Source material: peripheral blood. The receptors here all came from a woman in her twenties or thirties with COVID-19, enrolled during active disease.

This clone occurred a few times. The junction differs from germline at one of its ends, possibly a read error. V gene TRBV7-7 combines with J gene TRBJ1-3; 9 nucleotides match TRBD1. Germline V gives CDR1 SSHAT, CDR2 FNYEAQ (reference sequence). This CDR3 has 15 amino acids. In DNA form, the CDR3 reads TGTGCTAGCAGCTTAGGGACAGGGCTTGGAAACACCATATATTTT. The encoded protein is CASSLGTGLGNTIYF.

The rearrangement uses TRBV7-9 and TRBJ1-5; D is unresolved. V was cut by 3 bases and J by 3 bases, with 6 bases left in between. The germline V gene has CDR1 SEHNR and CDR2 FQNEAQ (reference sequence). This CDR3 has 13 residues. CDR3: CASSFGNNQPQHF. The CDR3 DNA is TGTGCCAGCAGCTTTGGCAACAATCAGCCCCAGCATTTT. The entire variable domain, with the rest obtained from reference TRBV7-9 and TRBJ1-5, is as follows: DTGVSQNPRHKITKRGQNVTFRCDPISEHNRLYWYRQTLGQGPEFLTYFQNEAQLEKSRLLSDRFSAERPKGSFSTLEIQRTEQGDSAMYLCASSFGNNQPQHFGDGTRLSIL.

The CDR3 here is CASSRGAGGETQYF. In nucleotides, the CDR3 is TGTGCCAGCAGTCGGGGGGCTGGAGGGGAGACCCAGTACTTC. V usage is TRBV27 and J usage is TRBJ2-5; tentative D call: TRBD2 (7 bases). Trimming removed 5 bases at V and 5 bases at J, with 15 bases between. Germline V CDR1 and CDR2: MNHEY, SMNVEV (reference sequence). The CDR3 runs 14 residues.

J is TRBJ2-2 and V is TRBV6-2 or TRBV6-3, with a weak D call TRBD2 (6 bases). In germline, CDR1 is MNHEY, CDR2 SVGEGT. There are 15 residues in the CDR3. Trimming stripped 2 bases from V and 6 bases from J, with 13 bases between. CDR3 in amino acids: CASSYAGLRSGELFF. The CDR3 DNA reads TGTGCCAGCAGTTACGCGGGACTCCGTTCCGGGGAGCTGTTTTTT.

J is TRBJ1-2 and V is TRBV7-2, with no clear D. The V gene's germline CDR1 is SGHTA and CDR2 FQGNSA. The CDR3 sequence is 15 residues long. Trimming left V 1 base short and J 3 bases short, with 12 bases between. For the CDR3, the DNA is TGTGCCAGCAGCTTAGTGGCGCTTGAGGACTATGGCTACACCTTC. This translates into CASSLVALEDYGYTF.

As to this clone: This sequence may be a read error, since a much larger clone differs from it by one base. V and J are TRBV19 and TRBJ1-1; D might be TRBD1 (5 bases). The V and J ends lost 3 bases and 0 bases respectively, with 5 bases between them. The CDR3 spans 13 residues. Germline V CDR1 and CDR2: LNHDA, SQIVND (reference sequence). CDR3 coding DNA: TGTGCCAGTAGTATGACAGTGAACACTGAAGCTTTCTTT. As protein: CASSMTVNTEAFF.

The CDR3 loop is CASSRDRSNSPLHF. The CDR3 DNA reads TGTGCCAGCAGCCGGGACAGGTCTAATTCACCCCTCCACTTT. The chain recombines TRBV6-6 with TRBJ1-6; 8 positions agree with TRBD1. The V and J ends lost 6 bases and 6 bases, in that order; junction bases with no gene match: 4. The length of the CDR3 is 14 residues. The germline V gene encodes CDR1 MNHNY and CDR2 SVGAGI (reference sequence).

The rearrangement uses TRBV7-9 and TRBJ2-1, with D tentatively TRBD2 (5 bases). This CDR3 region has 12 residues. The V and J ends lost 2 bases and 7 bases respectively, with 6 bases between them. Germline lookup yields CDR1 SEHNR and CDR2 FQNEAQ (reference sequence). The CDR3 region is CASSLQRNEQFF. DNA for the CDR3: TGTGCCAGCAGCTTACAGCGGAATGAGCAGTTCTTC.

This clone was observed a handful of times. The chain's CDR3 is CASSRGTGWDQPQHF. The CDR3 coding sequence is TGTGCCAGCAGTCGCGGGACAGGGTGGGATCAGCCCCAGCATTTT. The genes are TRBV6-2 or TRBV6-3 and TRBJ1-5, with TRBD1 matching over 9 bases. J lost 5 bases, V lost 5 bases, and 7 bases had no gene match. Per germline, CDR1 MNHEY and CDR2 SVGEGT. The CDR3 is made up of 15 amino acids.

This clone was counted many times. This sequence joins TRBV11-2 and TRBJ1-2; a weak D match, TRBD1 (6 bases). The V end lost 1 base, the J end lost 4 bases, and 10 bases lay between the germline ends. This CDR3 contains 14 residues. From germline, CDR1 is SGHAT and CDR2 FQNNGV. In nucleotides, the CDR3 is TGTGCCAGCAGCTTAGGGGGGCAGGCCTATGGCTACACCTTC. Its translation: CASSLGGQAYGYTF.

This clone was observed a handful of times. This chain uses TRBV6-5 with TRBJ1-5; the D gene is possibly TRBD1 (6 bases). This CDR3 spans 15 amino acids. Between the trimmed V and J ends, which lost 6 bases and 6 bases, there was a span of 18 bases. Germline CDR1 MNHEY, CDR2 SVGAGI. The CDR3: CASSLRGGESQPQHF. The CDR3 DNA reads as TGTGCCAGCAGCCTAAGGGGGGGCGAATCTCAGCCCCAGCATTTT.

V usage is TRBV7-9 and J usage is TRBJ2-1; 8 bases fit TRBD1. The germline V gene encodes CDR1 SEHNR and CDR2 FQNEAQ (reference sequence). The CDR3 spans 16 residues. J lost 0 bases, V lost 4 bases, and 5 bases had no gene match. This CDR3 reads CASSSWTGSSYNEQFF. CDR3 sequence (DNA): TGTGCCAGCAGCTCCTGGACAGGGAGCTCCTACAATGAGCAGTTCTTC.

The rearrangement joins TRBV6-5 to TRBJ1-6, with D perhaps TRBD1 (6 bases). The germline V and J ends were trimmed by 6 bases and 14 bases, with 20 bases remaining between them. Per the germline V gene, CDR1 is MNHEY and CDR2 is SVGAGI. CDR3 length: 14 residues. CDR3 bases: TGTGCCAGCAGCCCCCAGGGGACGCCTCACGCCCTCCACTTT. Its translation: CASSPQGTPHALHF.

J is TRBJ2-5 and V is TRBV28; TRBD1 aligns across 7 bases. With V trimmed by 5 bases and J by 3 bases, 3 bases remained unmatched. This CDR3 comprises 13 residues. Germline V gives CDR1 MDHEN, CDR2 SYDVKM. The CDR3 spells CASSGDSKETQYF. Written as DNA, the CDR3 is TGTGCCAGCAGTGGGGACAGCAAAGAGACCCAGTACTTC.

This rearrangement joins TRBV27 to TRBJ2-7, with TRBD1 identical over 10 bases. V was clipped by 5 bases and J by 3 bases; unmatched bases: 13. This CDR3 contains 17 residues. The V gene's germline CDR1 is MNHEY and CDR2 SMNVEV (reference sequence). The CDR3 DNA follows: TGTGCCAGCAGTCGTCATAGGGACAGGGGTGTTGGCTACGAGCAGTACGTC. It translates to CASSRHRDRGVGYEQYV.

The genes are TRBV2 and TRBJ2-3; maybe TRBD1 (5 bases). Trimming cost V 4 bases and J 2 bases, with 10 bases left between them. Germline V gene data show CDR1 as SNHLY and CDR2 as FYNNEI. The CDR3 runs 14 residues. The DNA for the CDR3 is TGTGCCAGCAGTGTAGGACAAGCCACAGATACGCAGTATTTT. The encoded protein is CASSVGQATDTQYF.

The chain combines TRBV19 with TRBJ2-1, with 9 bases matching TRBD1. V dropped 1 base and J dropped 8; count of bases not matched to a gene: 9. The germline CDR1 and CDR2 sequences are LNHDA and SQIVND (reference sequence). The CDR3 is 16 residues long. The CDR3 loop is CASSIARTGDRDEQFF. CDR3 DNA: TGTGCCAGTAGTATAGCCCGGACAGGGGATCGCGATGAGCAGTTCTTC.

This clone showed up just once. The V gene is TRBV5-4, the J gene TRBJ1-5, with a tentative D call TRBD1 (6 bases). V shed 5 bases and J shed 4 bases, with 16 bases lying between them. This CDR3 contains 15 residues. From germline, CDR1 is SGHNT and CDR2 YYREEE (reference sequence). In nucleotides, the CDR3 is TGTGCCAGCAGACCTAGGGGGGGCAGGAATCAGCCCCAGCATTTT. Translated, it gives CASRPRGGRNQPQHF.

CDR3 nucleotides: TGTGCCAGCAGCTTGACCGGACAGGTAGATCCTTCCGAGCAGTACTTC. It specifies CASSLTGQVDPSEQYF. This chain uses TRBV13 with TRBJ2-7, with 7 bases identical to TRBD1. V lost 3 bases to trimming and J lost 6 bases; unmatched junction nucleotides: 14. Germline CDR1 and CDR2: PRHDT and FYEKMQ (reference sequence). The CDR3 contains 16 residues. The full variable domain, in which reference TRBV13 and TRBJ2-7 provide the parts outside the CDR3, is AAGVIQSPRHLIKEKRETATLKCYPIPRHDTVYWYQQGPGQDPQFLISFYEKMQSDKGSIPDRFSAQQFSDYHSELNMSSLELGDSALYFCASSLTGQVDPSEQYFGPGTRLTVT.

This chain joins TRBV18 and TRBJ2-7, with 7 bases aligning to TRBD1. Looked up from germline, CDR1 is KGHSH and CDR2 is LQKENI. This CDR3 has 15 residues. Unmatched junction bases numbered 6, after V lost 3 bases and J lost 1 base. CDR3 protein: CASSPTGVVSYEQYF. DNA for the CDR3: TGTGCCAGCTCACCTACAGGGGTGGTATCCTACGAGCAGTACTTC.

Here the CDR3 reads CASRTSSFTGELFF. DNA of the CDR3: TGTGCCAGCCGGACTAGCTCATTCACCGGGGAGCTGTTTTTT. The rearrangement links TRBV4-2 to TRBJ2-2, with 8 bases that match TRBD2. The germline gives CDR1 LGHNA, CDR2 YNFKEQ. V lost 8 bases to trimming and J lost 4 bases; unmatched junction nucleotides: 6. The CDR3 is made up of 14 amino acids.

Turning to this clone: This clone may be a read error of a much larger clone one base away. The chain carries TRBV7-9 and TRBJ2-3, with 11 bases lining up with TRBD2. Germline V gene sequence: CDR1 SEHNR, CDR2 FQNEAQ (reference sequence). The CDR3 covers 15 residues. Losses at the gene ends were 3 bases for V and 1 base for J; bases not matched to a gene: 0. Written as DNA, the CDR3 is TGTGCCAGCAGCTTGGGACTAGCGGGCACAGATACGCAGTATTTT. Residues: CASSLGLAGTDTQYF.

J is TRBJ2-1 and V is TRBV29-1; TRBD2 matches 7 bases. The germline gives CDR1 SQVTM, CDR2 ANQGSEA. The CDR3 contains 15 residues. After removal of 2 bases from V and 6 bases from J, the junction contained 10 bases not matched to a gene. The CDR3 coding sequence is TGCAGCGTTGAATTTCCGCGGGGGTTGGGCAATGAGCAGTTCTTC. The encoded protein is CSVEFPRGLGNEQFF.

This clone has only one observation. The genes are TRBV7-2 and TRBJ1-5; 7 nucleotides align to TRBD1. Per germline, CDR1 SGHTA and CDR2 FQGNSA. With 1 base clipped from V and 7 bases from J, the junction kept 7 bases outside the gene matches. This CDR3 spans 15 amino acids. For the CDR3, the DNA is TGTGCCAGCAGCTTAGAATTACAGGGGAGGCAGCCCCAGCATTTT. Protein: CASSLELQGRQPQHF.

The chain carries TRBV2 and TRBJ1-6; 7 nucleotides match TRBD1. The CDR3 consists of 14 residues. The germline gives CDR1 SNHLY, CDR2 FYNNEI. With 4 bases clipped from V and 9 bases from J, the junction kept 6 bases outside the gene matches. Written as DNA, the CDR3 is TGTGCCAGCAGTGTTACAGGGGCGAGTTCACCCCTCCACTTT. Translation gives CASSVTGASSPLHF.

This chain links TRBV27 with TRBJ1-2, with D tentatively TRBD1 (5 bases). The CDR3 loop spans 13 amino acids. Looked up from germline, CDR1 is MNHEY and CDR2 is SMNVEV (reference sequence). Trimming pared 5 bases from V and 6 bases from J, leaving 13 bases between. Written as DNA, the CDR3 is TGTGCCAGCAGTAGGTGGGGGGAACATGGCTACACCTTC. It specifies CASSRWGEHGYTF.

The chain carries TRBV4-1 and TRBJ2-5; 12 bases agree with TRBD2. The CDR3 contains 16 residues. CDR1 MGHRA and CDR2 YSYEKL come from the germline V gene. The V gene end was trimmed by 2 bases and the J gene end by 5 bases; junction bases not matched to a gene: 6. In nucleotides, the CDR3 is TGCGCCAGCAGCCAACTGACTAGCGGGAGTGGGGAGACCCAGTACTTC. Amino acid sequence: CASSQLTSGSGETQYF.

This clone has just a few counts. This chain links TRBV5-1 with TRBJ2-5, with 10 bases lining up with TRBD1. CDR3 length: 16 residues. Trimming cost V 0 bases and J 5 bases; bases outside gene matches: 7. CDR1 and CDR2 (germline): SGHRS, YFSETQ. The CDR3 protein is CASSLEGQGWRETQYF. CDR3 DNA sequence: TGCGCCAGCAGCTTGGAGGGACAGGGGTGGAGGGAGACCCAGTACTTC.

V usage is TRBV6-5 and J usage is TRBJ1-1; the D is unclear. The CDR3 consists of 12 residues. Germline assignment: CDR1 MNHEY and CDR2 SVGAGI. Trimming removed 4 bases at V and 3 bases at J, with 6 bases between. The CDR3 loop is CASSSTYTEAFF. CDR3 nucleotides: TGTGCCAGCAGTTCCACTTACACTGAAGCTTTCTTT.

The chain recombines TRBV7-2 with TRBJ2-3, with D tentatively TRBD2 (5 bases). The CDR3 length is 18 residues. The germline gives CDR1 SGHTA, CDR2 FQGNSA. Trimming removed 1 base at V and 6 bases at J, with 23 bases between. CDR3 region: CASSLETVRLGMADTQYF. The CDR3, as DNA: TGTGCCAGCAGCTTAGAGACGGTCAGACTCGGGATGGCCGATACGCAGTATTTT.